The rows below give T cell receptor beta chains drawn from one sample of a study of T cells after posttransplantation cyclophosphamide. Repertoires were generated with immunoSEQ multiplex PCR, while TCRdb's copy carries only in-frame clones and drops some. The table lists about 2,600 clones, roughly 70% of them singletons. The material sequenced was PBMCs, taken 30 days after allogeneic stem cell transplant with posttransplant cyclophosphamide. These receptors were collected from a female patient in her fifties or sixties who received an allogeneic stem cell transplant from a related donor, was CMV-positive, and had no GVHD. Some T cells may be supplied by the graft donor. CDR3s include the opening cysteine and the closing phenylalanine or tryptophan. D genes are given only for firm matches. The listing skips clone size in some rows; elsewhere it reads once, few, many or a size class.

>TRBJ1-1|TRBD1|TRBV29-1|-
TGCAGCGTTCAGACAGGGCTGAACACTGAAGCTTTCTTT
CSVQTGLNTEAFF
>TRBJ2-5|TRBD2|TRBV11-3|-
TGTGCCAGCAGCCCTGGACTAGCGACTCGGGAGCAGTACTTC
CASSPGLATREQYF
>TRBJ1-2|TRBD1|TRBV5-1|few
TGCGCCAGCAGCCGGAGTGGGACAGTGGATGGCTACACCTTC
CASSRSGTVDGYTF
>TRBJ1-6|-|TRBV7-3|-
TGTGCCAGCAGCTCCGGTCCGGATTCACCCCTCCACTTT
CASSSGPDSPLHF
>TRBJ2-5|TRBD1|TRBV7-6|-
TGTGCCAGCAGCCCACAGGGGGAGACCCAGTACTTC
CASSPQGETQYF
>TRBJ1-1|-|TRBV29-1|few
TGCAGCGTTGGGCTCCAGGGAAGAGGCGCTGAAGCTTTCTTT
CSVGLQGRGAEAFF
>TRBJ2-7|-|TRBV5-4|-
TGTGCCAGCAGCTTGGACAGGGCGACCGGGGAGCAGTACTTC
CASSLDRATGEQYF
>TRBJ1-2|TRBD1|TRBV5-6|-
TGTGCCAGCACCCCGGACAGGGACTATGGCTACACCTTC
CASTPDRDYGYTF
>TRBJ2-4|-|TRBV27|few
TGTGCCAGCAGTTTCTCAGTAAAAAACATTCAGTACTTC
CASSFSVKNIQYF
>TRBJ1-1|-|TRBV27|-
TGTGCCAGCAGTTTCGGGGAAAAGGGCACTGAAGCTTTCTTT
CASSFGEKGTEAFF
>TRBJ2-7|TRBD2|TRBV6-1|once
TGTGCCAGCAGCTTGGGGGGGGGCTCCTACGAGCAGTACTTC
CASSLGGGSYEQYF
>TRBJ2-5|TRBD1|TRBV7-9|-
TGTGCCAGCACCTGGGCGACAGGGGGAGGGGAGACCCAGTACTTC
CASTWATGGGETQYF
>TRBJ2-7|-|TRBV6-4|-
TGTGCCAGCAGTCCCGCGGTAGAATCCCTCTACGAGCAGTACTTC
CASSPAVESLYEQYF
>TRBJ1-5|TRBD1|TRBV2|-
TGTGCCAGCAGTGACAGGGGGCGCGGACAGCCCCAGCATTTT
CASSDRGRGQPQHF
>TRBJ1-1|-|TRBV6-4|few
TGTGCCAGCAGTGAAGCGGGGACGGACACTGAAGCTTTCTTT
CASSEAGTDTEAFF
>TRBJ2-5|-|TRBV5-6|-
TGTGCCAGCAGCCCCGACACGGCGCAACAAGAGACCCAGTACTTC
CASSPDTAQQETQYF
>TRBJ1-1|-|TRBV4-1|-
TGCGCCAGCAGCCAAGAGGGGGGACTGATGAACACTGAAGCTTTCTTT
CASSQEGGLMNTEAFF
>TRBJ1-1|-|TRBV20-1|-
TGCCCCCGGGACACTGAAGCTTTCTTT
CPRDTEAFF
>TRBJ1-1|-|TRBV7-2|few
TGTGCCAGCAGCTTTTCCAGGGGCGGGACTGAAGCTTTCTTT
CASSFSRGGTEAFF
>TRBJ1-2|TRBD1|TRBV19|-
TGTGCCAGTAGTGTTCAGGGGGGACGTGGCTACACCTTC
CASSVQGGRGYTF
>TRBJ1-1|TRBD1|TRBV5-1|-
TGCGCCAGCACCACACCGGGACAGGGGTACACTGAAGCTTTCTTT
CASTTPGQGYTEAFF
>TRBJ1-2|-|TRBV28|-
TGTGCCAGCAGTTTTTCAGGGGCCGGCTATGGCTACACCTTC
CASSFSGAGYGYTF
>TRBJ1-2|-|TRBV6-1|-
TGTGCCAGCAGCCCCGGGGGGCCTAACTATGGCTACACCTTC
CASSPGGPNYGYTF
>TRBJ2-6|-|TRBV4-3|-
TGCGCCAGCAGCCAAGGGTATGAGCACGGGGCCAACGTCCTGACTTTC
CASSQGYEHGANVLTF
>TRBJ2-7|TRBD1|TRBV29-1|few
TGCAGCGTTGGGGGACAGGGTGGTTACGAGCAGTACTTC
CSVGGQGGYEQYF
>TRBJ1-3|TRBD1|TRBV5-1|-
TGCGCCAGCTTCGAGCAGGGGGATATCTCTGGAAACACCATATATTTT
CASFEQGDISGNTIYF
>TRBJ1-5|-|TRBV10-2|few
TGCGCCAGCGGGGACAATAGCAATCAGCCCCAGCATTTT
CASGDNSNQPQHF